These 3 T cell receptor beta chains originate from one sample sequenced in a study of CD8 T cells in ankylosing spondylitis. Using its own MiXCR run on the 5' RACE reads, TCRdb lists one record per CDR3 protein. The sample has some 350,000 distinct CDR3 sequences, about 15% seen once; the top ten hold around 1%. The sequenced sample consisted of blood, either unsorted or a sorted T cell fraction (not recorded which). These receptors all come from a male donor with ankylosing spondylitis or in good health (not recorded which).

This chain links TRBV9 with TRBJ1-6; weak D call: TRBD1 (6 bases). Germline V gene data show CDR1 as SGDLS and CDR2 as YYNGEE. Trimming left V 1 base short and J 7 bases short, with 12 bases between. The length of the CDR3 is 15 residues. The CDR3 spells CASSVMTGGNSPLHF. Here the CDR3 DNA reads TGTGCCAGCAGCGTAATGACAGGTGGAAATTCACCCCTCCACTTT.

The chain employs TRBV7-8 and TRBJ2-3, with 11 positions matching TRBD2. The CDR3 spans 15 residues. Per the germline V gene, CDR1 is SGHVS and CDR2 is FQNEAQ. V lost 3 bases and J lost 6; bases outside the gene matches: 5. CDR3 amino acids: CASSLDSGRGDTQYF. The CDR3 bases are TGTGCCAGCAGCTTGGATAGCGGGAGGGGGGATACGCAGTATTTT.

This clonotype was seen more than once but under ten times. V and J are TRBV6-2 or TRBV6-3 and TRBJ2-3; 7 bases fit TRBD1. The CDR3 runs to 16 residues. The germline CDR1 and CDR2 sequences are MNHEY and SVGEGT. Trimming took 2 bases from V and 1 from J; bases not matched to a gene: 6. The CDR3 spells CASSYRGGAGTDTQYF. In nucleotides, the CDR3 is TGTGCCAGCAGTTACCGAGGGGGCGCGGGCACAGATACGCAGTATTTT.